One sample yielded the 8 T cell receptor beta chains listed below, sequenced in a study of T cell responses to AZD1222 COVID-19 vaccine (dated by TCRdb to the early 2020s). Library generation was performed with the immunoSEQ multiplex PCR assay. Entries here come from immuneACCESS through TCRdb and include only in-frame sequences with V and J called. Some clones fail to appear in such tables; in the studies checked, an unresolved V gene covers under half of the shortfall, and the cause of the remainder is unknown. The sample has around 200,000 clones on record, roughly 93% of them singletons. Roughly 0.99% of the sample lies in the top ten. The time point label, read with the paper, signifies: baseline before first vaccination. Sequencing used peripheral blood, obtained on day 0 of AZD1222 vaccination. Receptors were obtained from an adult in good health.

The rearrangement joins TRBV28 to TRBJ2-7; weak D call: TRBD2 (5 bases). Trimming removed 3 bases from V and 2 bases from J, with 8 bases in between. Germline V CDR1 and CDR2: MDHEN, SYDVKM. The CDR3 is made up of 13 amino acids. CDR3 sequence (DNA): TGTGCCAGCAGTTTGAGGGCGACCTACGAGCAGTACTTC. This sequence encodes CASSLRATYEQYF.

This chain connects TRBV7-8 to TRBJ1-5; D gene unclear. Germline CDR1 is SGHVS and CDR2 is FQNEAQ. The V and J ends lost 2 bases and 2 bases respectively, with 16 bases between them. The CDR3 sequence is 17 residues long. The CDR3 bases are TGTGCCAGCAGCTTACCGCGGATTCAAAGGGGCAATCAGCCCCAGCATTTT. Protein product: CASSLPRIQRGNQPQHF.

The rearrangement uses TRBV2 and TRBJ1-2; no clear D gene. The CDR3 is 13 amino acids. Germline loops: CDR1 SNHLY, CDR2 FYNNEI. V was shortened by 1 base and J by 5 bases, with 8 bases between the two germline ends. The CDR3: CASSEVTGYGYTF. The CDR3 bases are TGTGCCAGCAGTGAAGTTACGGGTTATGGCTACACCTTC.

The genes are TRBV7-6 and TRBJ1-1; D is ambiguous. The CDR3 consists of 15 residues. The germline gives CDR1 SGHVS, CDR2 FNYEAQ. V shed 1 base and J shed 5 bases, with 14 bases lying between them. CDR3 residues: CASSLDRVGVTEAFF. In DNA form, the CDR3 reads TGTGCCAGCAGCTTAGACCGGGTAGGAGTAACTGAAGCTTTCTTT.

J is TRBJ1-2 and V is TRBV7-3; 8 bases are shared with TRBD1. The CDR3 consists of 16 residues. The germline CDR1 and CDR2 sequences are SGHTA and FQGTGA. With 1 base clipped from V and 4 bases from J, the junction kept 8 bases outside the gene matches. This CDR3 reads CASSLNPGTGAYGYTF. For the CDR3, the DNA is TGTGCCAGCAGCTTAAATCCCGGGACAGGAGCCTATGGCTACACCTTC.

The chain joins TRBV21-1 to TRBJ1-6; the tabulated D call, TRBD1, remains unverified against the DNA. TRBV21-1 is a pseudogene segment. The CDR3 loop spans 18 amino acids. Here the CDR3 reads CASSKGERADSVDSPLHF. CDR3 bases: TGTGCCAGCAGCAAAGGGGAAAGGGCAGACAGTGTGGATTCACCCCTCCACTTT.

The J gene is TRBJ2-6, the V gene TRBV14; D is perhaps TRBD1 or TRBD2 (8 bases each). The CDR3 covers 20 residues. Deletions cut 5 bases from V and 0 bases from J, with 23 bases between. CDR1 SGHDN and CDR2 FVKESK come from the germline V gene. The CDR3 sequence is CASSKAGGDRFGSGANVLTF. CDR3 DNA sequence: TGTGCCAGCAGCAAAGCCGGGGGGGACAGGTTTGGCTCTGGGGCCAACGTCCTGACTTTC.

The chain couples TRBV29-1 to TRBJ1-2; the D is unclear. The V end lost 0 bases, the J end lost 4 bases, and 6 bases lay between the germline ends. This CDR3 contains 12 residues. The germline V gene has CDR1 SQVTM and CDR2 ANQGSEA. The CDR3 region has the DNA TGCAGCGTTGAAGACCCAGCCTATGGCTACACCTTC. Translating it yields CSVEDPAYGYTF. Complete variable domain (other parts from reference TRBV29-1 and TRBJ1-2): SAVISQKPSRDICQRGTSLTIQCQVDSQVTMMFWYRQQPGQSLTLIATANQGSEATYESGFVIDKFPISRPNLTFSTLTVSNMSPEDSSIYLCSVEDPAYGYTFGSGTRLTVV.